This T cell receptor (beta chain) is drawn from a study of ipilimumab plus nivolumab after autologous stem cell transplantation. Study in general: Median doses per patient: roughly 5 ipilimumab, seven to nine nivolumab. DLBCL patients had primary refractory or relapsed disease.

Clones were sequenced by immunoSEQ multiplex PCR, and TCRdb holds only the in-frame ones, with some missing. The sample lists 8,500 to 11,000 clones, 78% occurring once. V was pared by 4 bases and J by 5 bases, with 11 bases between. Germline values: CDR1 MRHNA, CDR2 SNTAGT. This CDR3 region has 14 residues. Patients received nivolumab 3 mg/kg at weeks 1, 4, 7, 10, then fortnightly to week 26. The sample in question was PBMCs, obtained in a trial of ipilimumab plus nivolumab as post-transplant consolidation. The clonotype was recovered from a male donor with diffuse large B-cell lymphoma. This chain uses TRBV6-4 with TRBJ2-2, with D possibly matching TRBD1 (6 bases). The CDR3 nucleotides read TGTGCCAGCAGTGTAAAACAGGGTACCGGGGAGCTGTTTTTT. Amino acid sequence: CASSVKQGTGELFF.